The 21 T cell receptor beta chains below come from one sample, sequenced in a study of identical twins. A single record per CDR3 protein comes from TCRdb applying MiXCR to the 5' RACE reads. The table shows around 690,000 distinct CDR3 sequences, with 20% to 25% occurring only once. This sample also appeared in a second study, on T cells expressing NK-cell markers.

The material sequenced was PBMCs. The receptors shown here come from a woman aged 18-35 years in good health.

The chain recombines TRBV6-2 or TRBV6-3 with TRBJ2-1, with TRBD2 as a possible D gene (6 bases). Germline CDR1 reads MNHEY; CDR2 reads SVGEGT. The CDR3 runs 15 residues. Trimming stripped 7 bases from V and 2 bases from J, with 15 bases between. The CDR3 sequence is CASTDTGVTYNEQFF. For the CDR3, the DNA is TGTGCCAGCACCGATACGGGGGTTACCTACAATGAGCAGTTCTTC.

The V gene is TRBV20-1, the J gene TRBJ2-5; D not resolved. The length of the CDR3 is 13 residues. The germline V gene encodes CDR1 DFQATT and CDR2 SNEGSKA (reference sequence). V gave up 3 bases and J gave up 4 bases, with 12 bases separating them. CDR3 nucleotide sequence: TGCAGTGCTAGGGCTCACCCTGGAGAGACCCAGTACTTC. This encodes CSARAHPGETQYF.

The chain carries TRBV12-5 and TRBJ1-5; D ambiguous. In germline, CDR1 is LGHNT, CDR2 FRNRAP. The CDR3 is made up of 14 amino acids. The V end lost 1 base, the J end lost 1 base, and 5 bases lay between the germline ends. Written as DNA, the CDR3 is TGTGCTAGTGGTTTGGATCGGAGCAATCAGCCCCAGCATTTT. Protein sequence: CASGLDRSNQPQHF.

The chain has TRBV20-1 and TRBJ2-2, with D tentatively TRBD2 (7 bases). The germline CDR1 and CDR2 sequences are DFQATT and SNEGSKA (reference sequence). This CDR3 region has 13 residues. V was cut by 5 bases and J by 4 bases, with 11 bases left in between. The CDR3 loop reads CSAGGGGTGELFF. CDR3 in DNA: TGCAGTGCTGGGGGGGGCGGCACCGGGGAGCTGTTTTTT.

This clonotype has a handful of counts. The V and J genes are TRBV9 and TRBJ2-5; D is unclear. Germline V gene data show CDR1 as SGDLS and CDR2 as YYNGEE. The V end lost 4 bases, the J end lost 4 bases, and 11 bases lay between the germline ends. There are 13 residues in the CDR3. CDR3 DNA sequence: TGTGCCAGCAGCCCTCTCCCGACAGAGACCCAGTACTTC. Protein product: CASSPLPTETQYF.

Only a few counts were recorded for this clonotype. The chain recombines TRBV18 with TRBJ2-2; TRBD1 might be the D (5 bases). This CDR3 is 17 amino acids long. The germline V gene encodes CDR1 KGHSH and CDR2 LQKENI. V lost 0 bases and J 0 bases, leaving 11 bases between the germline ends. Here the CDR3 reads CASSPPGPGSNTGELFF. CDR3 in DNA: TGTGCCAGCTCACCACCGGGGCCAGGTTCGAACACCGGGGAGCTGTTTTTT.

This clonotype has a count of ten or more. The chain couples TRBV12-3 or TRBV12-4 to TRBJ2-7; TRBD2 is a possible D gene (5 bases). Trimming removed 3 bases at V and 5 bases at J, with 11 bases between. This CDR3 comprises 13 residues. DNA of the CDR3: TGTGCCAGCAGTTTTGAGGGTGTCCACGAGCAGTACTTC. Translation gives CASSFEGVHEQYF.

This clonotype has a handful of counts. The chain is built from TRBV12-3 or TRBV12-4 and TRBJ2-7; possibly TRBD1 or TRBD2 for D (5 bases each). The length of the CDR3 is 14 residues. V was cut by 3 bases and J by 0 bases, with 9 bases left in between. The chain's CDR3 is CASSLGRLSYEQYF. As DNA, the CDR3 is TGTGCCAGCAGTTTGGGACGCCTCTCCTACGAGCAGTACTTC.

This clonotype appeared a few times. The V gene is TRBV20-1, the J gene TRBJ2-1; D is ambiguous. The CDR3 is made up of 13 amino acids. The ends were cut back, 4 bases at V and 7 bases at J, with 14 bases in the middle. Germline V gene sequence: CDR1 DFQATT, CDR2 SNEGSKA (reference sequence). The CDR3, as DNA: TGCAGTGCTACCCGGGTAATTGGTAATGAGCAGTTCTTC. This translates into CSATRVIGNEQFF.

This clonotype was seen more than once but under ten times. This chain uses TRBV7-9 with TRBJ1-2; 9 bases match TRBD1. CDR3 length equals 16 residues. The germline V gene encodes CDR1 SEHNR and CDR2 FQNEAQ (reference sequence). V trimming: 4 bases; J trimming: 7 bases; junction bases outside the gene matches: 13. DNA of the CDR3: TGTGCCAGCAGCTCCGATTGGGACAGGGCTAGGGGTGGCTACACCTTC. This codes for CASSSDWDRARGGYTF.

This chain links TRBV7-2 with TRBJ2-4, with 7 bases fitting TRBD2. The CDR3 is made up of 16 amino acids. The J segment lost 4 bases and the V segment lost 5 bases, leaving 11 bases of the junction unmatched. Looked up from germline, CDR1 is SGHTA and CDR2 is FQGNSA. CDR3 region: CASSLRRGSGKNIQYF. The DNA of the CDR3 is TGTGCCAGCAGCCTCCGTCGCGGGAGCGGTAAAAACATTCAGTACTTC.

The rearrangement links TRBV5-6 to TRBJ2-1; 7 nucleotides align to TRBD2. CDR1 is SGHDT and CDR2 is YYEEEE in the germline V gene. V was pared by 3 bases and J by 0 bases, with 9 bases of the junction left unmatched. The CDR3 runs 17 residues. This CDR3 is CASSSWTRFSSYNEQFF. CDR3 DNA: TGTGCCAGCAGCTCTTGGACTAGATTTAGCTCCTACAATGAGCAGTTCTTC.

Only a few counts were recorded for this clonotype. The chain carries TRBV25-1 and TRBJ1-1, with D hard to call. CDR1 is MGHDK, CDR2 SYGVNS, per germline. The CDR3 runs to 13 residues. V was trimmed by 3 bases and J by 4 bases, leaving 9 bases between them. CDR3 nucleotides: TGTGCCAGCAGTGAGGCTGGGTTCACTGAAGCTTTCTTT. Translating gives CASSEAGFTEAFF.

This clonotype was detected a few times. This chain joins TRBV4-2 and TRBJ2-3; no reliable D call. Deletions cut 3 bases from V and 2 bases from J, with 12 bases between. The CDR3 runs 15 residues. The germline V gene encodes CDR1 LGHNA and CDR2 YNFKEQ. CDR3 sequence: CASSQDQTHTDTQYF. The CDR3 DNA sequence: TGTGCCAGCAGCCAGGACCAAACGCACACAGATACGCAGTATTTT.

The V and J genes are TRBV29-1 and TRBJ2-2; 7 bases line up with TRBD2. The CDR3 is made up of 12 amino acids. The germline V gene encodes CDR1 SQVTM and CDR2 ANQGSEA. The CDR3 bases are TGCGCTGGGGGAGGGGTTACCGGGGAGCTGTTTTTT. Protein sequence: CAGGGVTGELFF.

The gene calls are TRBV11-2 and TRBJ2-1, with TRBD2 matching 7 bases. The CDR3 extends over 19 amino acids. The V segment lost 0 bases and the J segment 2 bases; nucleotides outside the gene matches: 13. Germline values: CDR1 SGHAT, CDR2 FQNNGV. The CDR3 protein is CASSLEGIGTGGAYNEQFF. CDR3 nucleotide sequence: TGTGCCAGCAGCTTAGAGGGGATCGGGACGGGGGGTGCCTACAATGAGCAGTTCTTC.

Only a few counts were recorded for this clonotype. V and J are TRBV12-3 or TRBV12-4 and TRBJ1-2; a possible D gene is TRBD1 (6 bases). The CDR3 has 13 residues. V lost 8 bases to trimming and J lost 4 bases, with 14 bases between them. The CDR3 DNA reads TGTGCCAGCCGACCAGACAGGCTCTATGGCTACACCTTC. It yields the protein CASRPDRLYGYTF.

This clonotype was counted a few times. This CDR3 is CASIGTGGTNYGYTF. The CDR3 nucleotides are TGTGCCAGCATAGGGACAGGGGGGACTAACTATGGCTACACCTTC. V is TRBV2 and J is TRBJ1-2; 11 nucleotides agree with TRBD1. Germline-derived CDR1 and CDR2 are SNHLY and FYNNEI. Trimming removed 7 bases from V and 0 bases from J; junction bases left unmatched: 4. CDR3 length: 15 residues.

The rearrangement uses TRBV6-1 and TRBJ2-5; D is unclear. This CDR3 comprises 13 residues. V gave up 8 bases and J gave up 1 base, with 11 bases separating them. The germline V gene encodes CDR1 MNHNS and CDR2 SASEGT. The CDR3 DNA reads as TGTGCCAGCCGGCAGGTGGTCCAAGAGACCCAGTACTTC. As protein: CASRQVVQETQYF.

Written as DNA, the CDR3 is TGTGCCAGCACCTTTAGACAGGGCGACTATGGCTACACCTTC. Translation: CASTFRQGDYGYTF. The V gene is TRBV9, the J gene TRBJ1-2, with 7 positions matching TRBD1. In germline, CDR1 is SGDLS, CDR2 YYNGEE. The junction had 8 bases not matched to a gene; V was cut back by 6 bases and J by 3 bases. The CDR3 covers 14 residues.

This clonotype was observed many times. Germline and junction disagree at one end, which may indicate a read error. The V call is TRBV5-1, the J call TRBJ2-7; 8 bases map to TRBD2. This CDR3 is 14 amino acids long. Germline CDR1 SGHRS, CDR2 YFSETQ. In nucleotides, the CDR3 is TGTGCCAGCAGCTTAGTTAGCGGGACGTACGAGCAGTACTTC. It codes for CASSLVSGTYEQYF.